This section outlines one T cell receptor (beta chain) sequence together with its context. Its recognized antigen is unknown. No base qualities exist here, and no much larger clone lies one base off it. Participants in the prospective study were enrolled through a virtual design, were aged roughly 18 to 90 years, and lived in 24 United States geographic areas. In the prospective study, cohorts were assigned on the basis of participant-reported clinical history obtained from a screening survey and a study questionnaire. ImmuneRACE Cohort 3 recovered participants were defined by two consecutive negative NP/OP PCR tests, healthcare professional clearance, or symptom resolution. In the prospective study, mobile phlebotomists collected whole blood, serum and a nasopharyngeal or oropharyngeal swab from each participant. Over an approximately two-month period, participants in the prospective study had the option of providing additional blood draws and questionnaires. Prospective study blood samples were shipped either frozen or at room temperature before DNA extraction.

This entry comes from a study of blood T cell repertoires in COVID-19 (dated by TCRdb to 2020 to 2021). Describing the broader study: Collaborator samples came from the United States, Italy and Spain and covered acute and convalescent phases of COVID-19. The material from the prospective study consisted of cDNA or gDNA derived from T cells, B-cell-depleted T cells, or PBMCs. The dataset comprised deeply sampled blood TCRbeta repertoires from subjects exposed to, actively infected with, or recovered from COVID-19. The repertoires were made available in a free public database intended to serve as a resource for research on the immune response to SARS-CoV-2. The samples were drawn from two sources: the first 160 participants of the ongoing ImmuneRACE study, and 1,200 or so subjects contributed by 6 global collaborators. Nearly every sample came with metadata listing a de-identified subject ID, COVID-19 status, age in years and sex. Where available, HLA class I and class II types were obtained from metadata supplied by the sample provider rather than from assay-based typing.

The immunoSEQ Assay, a bias-controlled multiplex PCR, was used to amplify TCRbeta CDR3 regions from genomic DNA. As for the authors' bioinformatics: Nucleated cell counts per sample were estimated from amplification of reference gene primers within the assay. Sequence reads were collapsed and filtered to measure the absolute abundance of every unique TCRbeta CDR3 rearrangement. For each sample, productive Simpson clonality was calculated by taking the square root of Simpson's diversity index across productive rearrangements. TCRdb holds this immuneACCESS table with in-frame rearrangements only. Some clones are missing; in checked studies, unresolved V genes explain under half, and the rest has no known cause. The V and J calls and clone size are taken from that table; D and trimming were inferred from the DNA. Present in this sample are more than 250,000 clones, 70% to 90% of which were seen just once. The biggest ten clones account for less than 2.5% of the sample.

There are 10 amino acids in the CDR3, from cysteine to phenylalanine inclusive. Only CDR3 DNA is held: 30 bases, read in frame from base 1. Unmatched junction bases come to 1, with V trimmed by 5 bases and J by 9 bases. CDR1 and CDR2 were assigned from the germline V gene as MNHEY and SVGEGT. Study-wide findings and limitations: The quantity of clinical and demographic metadata differed by source and by participant and was supplied without curation.

The chain couples TRBV6-2 or TRBV6-3 to TRBJ2-7, and TRBD1 matches 7 of the central bases. The source of this sequence is a man aged 25 to 40 who had recovered from COVID-19. The material sequenced was PBMCs or T cells enriched from blood (not recorded which). The DNA sequence is as follows: TGTGCCAGCAGTCGGGACAGGCAGTACTTC. Translated, this is CASSRDRQYF.